This TCR beta chain was sequenced during a study of long-term antiretroviral therapy in people with HIV. General study findings and limits: Regardless of time point, clones expanded before ART dominated the repertoire. Controls had broader CDR3 length ranges than HIV repertoires did.

Points on this clone: Its antigen is not known.

Sequencing used immunoSEQ v3.0 at survey level. Each sample aimed for 40,000-50,000 sequenced T-cell genomes. Using immunoSEQ multiplex PCR, the repertoire was profiled, and TCRdb retains in-frame clones only, with some absent. The repertoire holds under 35,000 clones, with 87% as singletons. This CDR3 has 17 residues. Trimming removed 2 bases at V and 3 bases at J, with 17 bases between. Germline V CDR1 and CDR2: SGHTA, FQGNSA. Sequenced here: unsorted PBMCs, sampled 1.1 years after starting antiretroviral therapy. V and J are TRBV7-2 and TRBJ1-5, with a possible D match to TRBD1 (6 bases). The receptor's source is a man between 18 and 35 years old with HIV. Here the CDR3 reads CASSLHGEGGANQPQHF. CDR3 nucleotide sequence: TGTGCCAGCAGCTTACACGGGGAGGGGGGAGCCAATCAGCCCCAGCATTTT. The entire variable domain, with the rest obtained from reference TRBV7-2 and TRBJ1-5, is as follows: GAGVSQSPSNKVTEKGKDVELRCDPISGHTALYWYRQSLGQGLEFLIYFQGNSAPDKSGLPSDRFSAERTGGSVSTLTIQRTQQEDSAVYLCASSLHGEGGANQPQHFGDGTRLSIL.